This note documents a single T cell receptor beta chain sequence. These data originate in a study of blood T cell repertoires in COVID-19. Trimming removed 3 bases at V and 5 bases at J, with 10 bases between. The CDR3 extends over 12 amino acids. Germline CDR1 and CDR2: SQVTM and ANQGSEA. Original methodology: Amplification of reference gene primers provided the estimated nucleated cell counts. Repertoires were generated with immunoSEQ multiplex PCR, while TCRdb's copy carries only in-frame clones and drops some. V, J and clone size are those of that table, while D and trimming were read from the DNA. The sample includes tens of thousands of clones, 81% of them seen just once.

This TCR was recovered from a man at least 80 years old with COVID-19, enrolled during active disease. Sequenced material: peripheral blood. The V gene is TRBV29-1, the J gene TRBJ1-2, with D uncertain. The CDR3 DNA reads TGCAGCGTTGATAGGATGCGGTATGGCTACACCTTC. This codes for CSVDRMRYGYTF.